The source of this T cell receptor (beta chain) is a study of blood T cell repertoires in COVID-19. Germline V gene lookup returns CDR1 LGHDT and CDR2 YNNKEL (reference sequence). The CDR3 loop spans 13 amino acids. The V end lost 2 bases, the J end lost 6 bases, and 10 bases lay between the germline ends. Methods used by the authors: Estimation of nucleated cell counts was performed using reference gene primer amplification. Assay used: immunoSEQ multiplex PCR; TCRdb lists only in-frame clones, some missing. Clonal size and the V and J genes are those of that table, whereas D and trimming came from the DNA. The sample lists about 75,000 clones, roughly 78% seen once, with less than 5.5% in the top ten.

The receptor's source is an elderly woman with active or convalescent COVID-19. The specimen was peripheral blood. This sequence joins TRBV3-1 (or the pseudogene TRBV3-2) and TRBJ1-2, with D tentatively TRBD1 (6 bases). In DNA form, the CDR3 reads TGTGCCAGCAGCCAACCAGGGGTCCATGGCTACACCTTC. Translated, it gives CASSQPGVHGYTF.